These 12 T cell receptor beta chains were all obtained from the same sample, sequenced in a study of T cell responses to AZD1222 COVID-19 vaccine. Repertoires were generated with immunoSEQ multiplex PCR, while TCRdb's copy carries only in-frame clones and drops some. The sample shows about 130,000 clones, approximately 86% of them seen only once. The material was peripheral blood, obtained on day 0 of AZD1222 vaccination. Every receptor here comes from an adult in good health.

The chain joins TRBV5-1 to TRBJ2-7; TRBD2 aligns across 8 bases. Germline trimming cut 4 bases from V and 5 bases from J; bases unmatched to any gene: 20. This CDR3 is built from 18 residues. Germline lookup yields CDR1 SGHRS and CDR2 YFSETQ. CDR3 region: CASSPLTSDLPRRNEQYF. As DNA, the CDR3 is TGCGCCAGCAGCCCGTTGACTAGCGACCTTCCCCGCCGGAACGAGCAGTACTTC.

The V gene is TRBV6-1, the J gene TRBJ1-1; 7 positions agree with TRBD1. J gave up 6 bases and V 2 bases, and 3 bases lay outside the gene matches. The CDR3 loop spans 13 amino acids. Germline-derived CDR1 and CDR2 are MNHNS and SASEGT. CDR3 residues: CASSEQGGAEAFF. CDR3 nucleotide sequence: TGTGCCAGCAGTGAACAGGGGGGGGCTGAAGCTTTCTTT.

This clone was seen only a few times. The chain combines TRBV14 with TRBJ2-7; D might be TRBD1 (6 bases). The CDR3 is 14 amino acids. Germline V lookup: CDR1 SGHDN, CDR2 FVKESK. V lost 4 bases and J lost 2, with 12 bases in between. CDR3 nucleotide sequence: TGTGCCAGCAGCCGAGGGGGATCGGCCTACGAGCAGTACTTC. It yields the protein CASSRGGSAYEQYF. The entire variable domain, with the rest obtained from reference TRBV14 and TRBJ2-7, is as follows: EAGVTQFPSHSVIEKGQTVTLRCDPISGHDNLYWYRRVMGKEIKFLLHFVKESKQDESGMPNNRFLAERTGGTYSTLKVQPAELEDSGVYFCASSRGGSAYEQYFGPGTRLTVT.

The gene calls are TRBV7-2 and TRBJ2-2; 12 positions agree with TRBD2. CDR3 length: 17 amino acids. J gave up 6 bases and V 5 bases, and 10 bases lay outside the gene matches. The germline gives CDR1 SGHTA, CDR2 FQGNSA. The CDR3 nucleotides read TGTGCCAGCAGCCCGACCGCAACTAGCGGGGGGCCCGGGGAGCTGTTTTTT. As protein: CASSPTATSGGPGELFF.

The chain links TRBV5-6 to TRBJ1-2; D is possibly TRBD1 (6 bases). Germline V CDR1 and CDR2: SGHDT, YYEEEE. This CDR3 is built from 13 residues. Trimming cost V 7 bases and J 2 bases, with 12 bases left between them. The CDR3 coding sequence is TGTGCCAGCCATAGGGGGGCCAACTATGGCTACACCTTC. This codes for CASHRGANYGYTF.

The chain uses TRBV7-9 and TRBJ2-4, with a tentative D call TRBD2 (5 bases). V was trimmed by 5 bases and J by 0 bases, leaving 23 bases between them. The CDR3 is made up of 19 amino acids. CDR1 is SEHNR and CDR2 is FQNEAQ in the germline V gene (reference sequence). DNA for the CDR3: TGTGCCAGCAGCCCCCTCGGACTGAATAAACCCCTAGCCAAAAACATTCAGTACTTC. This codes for CASSPLGLNKPLAKNIQYF.

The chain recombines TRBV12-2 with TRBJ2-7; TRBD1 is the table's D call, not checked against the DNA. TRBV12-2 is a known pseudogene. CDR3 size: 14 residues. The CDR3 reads CASRFLTGRYEQYF. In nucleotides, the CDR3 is TGTGCAAGTCGCTTCTTGACAGGGCGATACGAGCAGTACTTC.

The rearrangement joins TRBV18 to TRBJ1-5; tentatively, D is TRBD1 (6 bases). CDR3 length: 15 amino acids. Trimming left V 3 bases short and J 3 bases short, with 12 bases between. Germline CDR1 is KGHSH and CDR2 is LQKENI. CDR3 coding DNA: TGTGCCAGCTCACCGACGGACAGTCCCAATCAGCCCCAGCATTTT. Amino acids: CASSPTDSPNQPQHF.

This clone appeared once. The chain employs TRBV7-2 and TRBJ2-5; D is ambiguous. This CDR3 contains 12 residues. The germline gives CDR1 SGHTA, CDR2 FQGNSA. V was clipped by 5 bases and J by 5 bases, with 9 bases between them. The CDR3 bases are TGTGCCAGCAGCCCCGCCGGCGAGACCCAGTACTTC. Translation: CASSPAGETQYF.

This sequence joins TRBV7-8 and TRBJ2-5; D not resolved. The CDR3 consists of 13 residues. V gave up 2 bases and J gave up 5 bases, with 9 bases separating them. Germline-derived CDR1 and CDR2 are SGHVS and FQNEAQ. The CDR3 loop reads CASSLWVGETQYF. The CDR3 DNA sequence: TGTGCCAGCAGCTTATGGGTTGGGGAGACCCAGTACTTC. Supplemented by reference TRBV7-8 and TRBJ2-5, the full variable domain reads GAGVSQSPRYKVAKRGQDVALRCDPISGHVSLFWYQQALGQGPEFLTYFQNEAQLDKSGLPSDRFFAERPEGSVSTLKIQRTQQEDSAVYLCASSLWVGETQYFGPGTRLLVL.

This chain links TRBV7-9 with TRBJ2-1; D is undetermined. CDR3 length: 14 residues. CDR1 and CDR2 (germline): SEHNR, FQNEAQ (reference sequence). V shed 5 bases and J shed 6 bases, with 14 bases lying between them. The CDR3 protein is CASSHPRSVNEQFF. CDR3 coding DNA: TGTGCCAGCAGCCACCCCCGGTCGGTCAATGAGCAGTTCTTC. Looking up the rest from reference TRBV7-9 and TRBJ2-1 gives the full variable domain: DTGVSQNPRHKITKRGQNVTFRCDPISEHNRLYWYRQTLGQGPEFLTYFQNEAQLEKSRLLSDRFSAERPKGSFSTLEIQRTEQGDSAMYLCASSHPRSVNEQFFGPGTRLTVL.

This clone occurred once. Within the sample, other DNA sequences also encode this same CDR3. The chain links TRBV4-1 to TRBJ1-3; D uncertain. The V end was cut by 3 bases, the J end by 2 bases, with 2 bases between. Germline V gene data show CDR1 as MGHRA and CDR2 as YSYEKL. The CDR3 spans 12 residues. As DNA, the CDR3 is TGCGCCAGCAGCCAGGCTGGAAACACCATATATTTT. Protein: CASSQAGNTIYF.